What follows are 26 T cell receptor beta chains derived from one specimen sequenced in a study of beta chain features in type 1 diabetes. Expressed TCRB transcripts got sequenced, as all isolated RNA was reverse transcribed. TCRdb's copy holds only in-frame clones and misses some; the assay was immunoSEQ multiplex PCR. The sample yields hundreds of thousands of clones, less than 15% seen once. Sequencing was carried out using central memory CD4+ T cells from blood. These TCRs come from a man aged 30 to 39 in good health.

There are a few counts of this clone. The V call is TRBV6-1, the J call TRBJ2-1; TRBD2 might be the D (5 bases). The V gene lost 6 bases and the J gene lost 5 bases, with 8 bases spanning the gap. Germline CDR1 MNHNS, CDR2 SASEGT. CDR3 length: 12 residues. The chain's CDR3 is CASSLANNEQFF. The CDR3 coding sequence is TGTGCCAGCAGCTTAGCGAACAATGAGCAGTTCTTC.

The rearrangement uses TRBV11-1 and TRBJ2-2; 9 bases fit TRBD1. The CDR3 is 14 amino acids. V was clipped by 5 bases and J by 5 bases; unmatched bases: 3. CDR1 and CDR2 (germline): SGHAT, FQDESV (reference sequence). As DNA, the CDR3 is TGTGCCAGCAGCCGGGACAGGGCGACCGGGGAGCTGTTTTTT. This translates into CASSRDRATGELFF.

V gene TRBV21-1 combines with J gene TRBJ2-5; the D segment call TRBD2 is taken from the table without a DNA check. TRBV21-1 is marked as a pseudogene. This CDR3 spans 18 amino acids. The CDR3 loop reads CASSPGTSGMQGQETQYF. CDR3 coding DNA: TGTGCCAGCAGCCCCGGGACTAGCGGGATGCAAGGCCAAGAGACCCAGTACTTC.

This clone was observed a few times. The chain recombines TRBV6-1 with TRBJ1-6; the D gene is possibly TRBD1 (5 bases). CDR1 is MNHNS and CDR2 is SASEGT in the germline V gene. The CDR3 consists of 13 residues. V shed 5 bases and J shed 7 bases, with 9 bases lying between them. The CDR3 nucleotides read TGTGCCAGCAGTCCCAGGGACAATTCACCCCTCCACTTT. This translates into CASSPRDNSPLHF.

This clone was counted only a few times. The chain carries TRBV9 and TRBJ1-2; D gene unclear. Trimming cost V 4 bases and J 4 bases, with 11 bases left between them. The germline V gene encodes CDR1 SGDLS and CDR2 YYNGEE. CDR3 length equals 13 residues. The CDR3 here is CASSLEGFYGYTF. The DNA of the CDR3 is TGTGCCAGCAGCTTAGAGGGATTCTATGGCTACACCTTC.

There are a few counts of this clone. The chain has TRBV27 and TRBJ2-5; 8 bases map to TRBD2. The CDR3 spans 17 residues. V lost 1 base to trimming and J lost 2 bases; unmatched junction nucleotides: 9. From germline, CDR1 is MNHEY and CDR2 SMNVEV (reference sequence). Here the CDR3 DNA reads TGTGCCAGCAGTTTATTCGGACTAGCTGGGGGACAAGAGACCCAGTACTTC. This sequence encodes CASSLFGLAGGQETQYF.

Notes on this clone: Other DNA variants within this sample encode the same CDR3. This chain joins TRBV29-1 and TRBJ1-2, with a weak D call TRBD1 (6 bases). The CDR3 spans 12 residues. Trimming cost V 2 bases and J 8 bases, with 12 bases left between them. Germline CDR1 SQVTM, CDR2 ANQGSEA. The CDR3 region has the DNA TGCAGCGTTGAATCGGGGGCGTACGGCTACACCTTC. Amino acid sequence: CSVESGAYGYTF.

The chain couples TRBV4-3 to TRBJ2-1, with 7 bases lining up with TRBD2. Unmatched junction bases numbered 13, after V lost 2 bases and J lost 15 bases. The CDR3 is 14 amino acids. Germline CDR1 LGHNA, CDR2 YSLEER. The CDR3 nucleotides read TGCGCCAGCAGCCAACCCCAGCGGGGTGGGGGACGGTTCTTC. It yields the protein CASSQPQRGGGRFF.

The sample holds a few counts of this clone. The chain combines TRBV14 with TRBJ2-7; unclear D gene. The germline V gene has CDR1 SGHDN and CDR2 FVKESK. The CDR3 is 15 amino acids. Trimming took 0 bases from V and 3 from J, leaving 12 bases between them. CDR3 bases: TGTGCCAGCAGCCAAGATCTGGCAAGAAACTACGAGCAGTACTTC. Protein product: CASSQDLARNYEQYF.

This clone was counted a few times. The genes are TRBV6-6 and TRBJ2-7; D is possibly TRBD1 (6 bases). Germline V gene sequence: CDR1 MNHNY, CDR2 SVGAGI (reference sequence). This CDR3 contains 15 residues. Trimming pared 10 bases from V and 0 bases from J, leaving 19 bases between. As DNA, the CDR3 is TGTGCCACCCGCCAGTCCTACAGGGACTCCTACGAGCAGTACTTC. Protein product: CATRQSYRDSYEQYF.

This clone was observed a few times. The rearrangement uses TRBV5-5 and TRBJ1-4; no clear D gene. Trimming pared 6 bases from V and 5 bases from J, leaving 11 bases between. This CDR3 is 13 amino acids long. Looked up from germline, CDR1 is SGHKS and CDR2 is YYEKEE (reference sequence). CDR3 residues: CASTALGNEKLFF. CDR3 in DNA: TGTGCCAGCACGGCGTTAGGAAATGAAAAACTGTTTTTT.

V and J are TRBV19 and TRBJ2-3; D is perhaps TRBD1 or TRBD2 (5 bases each). The CDR3 sequence is 14 residues long. Trimming cost V 3 bases and J 9 bases, with 16 bases left between them. CDR1 and CDR2 (germline): LNHDA, SQIVND (reference sequence). The CDR3 loop is CASSISGTPPTQYF. CDR3 sequence (DNA): TGTGCCAGTAGTATTTCCGGGACCCCGCCGACGCAGTATTTT. Together with reference TRBV19 and TRBJ2-3, the CDR3 gives the full variable domain: DGGITQSPKYLFRKEGQNVTLSCEQNLNHDAMYWYRQDPGQGLRLIYYSQIVNDFQKGDIAEGYSVSREKKESFPLTVTSAQKNPTAFYLCASSISGTPPTQYFGPGTRLTVL.

This clone was detected a few times. V is TRBV28 and J is TRBJ2-7; TRBD1 aligns across 8 bases. The germline CDR1 and CDR2 sequences are MDHEN and SYDVKM. This CDR3 has 15 amino acids. V trimming: 6 bases; J trimming: 2 bases; junction bases outside the gene matches: 9. In DNA form, the CDR3 reads TGTGCCAGCAGAAGACAGGGGACCCTACCCTACGAGCAGTACGTC. This sequence encodes CASRRQGTLPYEQYV.

This clone has a handful of counts. This rearrangement joins TRBV30 to TRBJ2-6; 9 bases line up with TRBD1. This CDR3 contains 15 residues. Germline V lookup: CDR1 GTSNPN, CDR2 SVGIG (reference sequence). CDR3 in amino acids: CATGQGGFGANVLTF. The CDR3 nucleotides are TGTGCGACGGGACAGGGAGGATTTGGGGCCAACGTCCTGACTTTC.

The CDR3 bases are TGTGCCAGCTCGACGCTGGGAGGGCCCTACGAGCAGTACTTC. It translates to CASSTLGGPYEQYF. The rearrangement joins TRBV18 to TRBJ2-7, with 7 bases that match TRBD2. Per the germline V gene, CDR1 is KGHSH and CDR2 is LQKENI. V lost 6 bases and J lost 2; bases outside the gene matches: 7. This CDR3 contains 14 residues.

The chain is built from TRBV5-4 and TRBJ2-4; D may match TRBD1 or TRBD2 (5 bases each). Germline CDR1 is SGHNT and CDR2 is YYREEE (reference sequence). The CDR3 totals 17 residues. V was cut by 0 bases and J by 3 bases, with 16 bases left in between. CDR3 nucleotide sequence: TGTGCCAGCAGCTTGGCCCGGGACGGAGGCGGCAAAAACATTCAGTACTTC. This codes for CASSLARDGGGKNIQYF.

Ten or more counts support this clone. V gene TRBV4-3 combines with J gene TRBJ2-7; 7 bases are shared with TRBD2. The CDR3 contains 15 residues. The V and J ends lost 4 bases and 0 bases, in that order; junction bases with no gene match: 6. CDR1 LGHNA and CDR2 YSLEER come from the germline V gene. This chain's CDR3 is CASSRARGNSYEQYF. CDR3 nucleotides: TGCGCCAGCAGCCGAGCGCGGGGGAACTCCTACGAGCAGTACTTC.

The chain recombines TRBV5-1 with TRBJ1-1; D gene uncertain. V shed 4 bases and J shed 0 bases, with 10 bases lying between them. Germline V gives CDR1 SGHRS, CDR2 YFSETQ. The CDR3 loop spans 14 amino acids. The CDR3 sequence is CASSQQNMNTEAFF. CDR3 coding DNA: TGCGCCAGCAGCCAGCAGAACATGAACACTGAAGCTTTCTTT.

This rearrangement joins TRBV29-1 to TRBJ2-1, with a tentative D call TRBD2 (6 bases). This CDR3 is 11 amino acids long. Germline CDR1 reads SQVTM; CDR2 reads ANQGSEA. V gave up 4 bases and J gave up 7 bases, with 8 bases separating them. The CDR3: CSVAGVNEQFF. CDR3 nucleotide sequence: TGCAGCGTTGCGGGGGTTAATGAGCAGTTCTTC.

The chain uses TRBV6-5 and TRBJ2-7; 8 bases are shared with TRBD1. The junction had 9 bases not matched to a gene; V was cut back by 4 bases and J by 4 bases. The length of the CDR3 is 15 residues. Germline V gives CDR1 MNHEY, CDR2 SVGAGI. This CDR3 is CASSSTAGGSYEQYF. For the CDR3, the DNA is TGTGCCAGCAGTTCTACCGCAGGGGGCTCGTACGAGCAGTACTTC.

The chain links TRBV29-1 to TRBJ2-2; possibly TRBD2 for D (6 bases). The V end was cut by 4 bases, the J end by 4 bases, with 13 bases between. CDR3 length: 14 residues. CDR1 SQVTM and CDR2 ANQGSEA come from the germline V gene. The CDR3 nucleotides read TGCAGCGTTGCCGGGACTCTCGCCACCGGGGAGCTGTTTTTT. Translating gives CSVAGTLATGELFF.

Only a few counts were recorded for this clone. The rearrangement links TRBV15 to TRBJ2-1; 9 bases are a match to TRBD2. After removal of 2 bases from V and 6 bases from J, the junction contained 5 bases not matched to a gene. This CDR3 has 15 amino acids. The germline gives CDR1 LNHNV, CDR2 YYDKDF (reference sequence). As DNA, the CDR3 is TGTGCCACCAGCAGACTACCTAGCGGGACCAATGAGCAGTTCTTC. Amino acid sequence: CATSRLPSGTNEQFF.

The chain combines TRBV7-2 with TRBJ2-1; 10 bases agree with TRBD2. After removal of 5 bases from V and 2 bases from J, the junction contained 6 bases not matched to a gene. The germline V gene encodes CDR1 SGHTA and CDR2 FQGNSA. This CDR3 comprises 16 residues. For the CDR3, the DNA is TGTGCCAGCAGCCAAGGGGGGACTAGCGCCTACAATGAGCAGTTCTTC. Its protein is CASSQGGTSAYNEQFF.

The chain uses TRBV7-2 and TRBJ1-2, with 9 bases lining up with TRBD1. Germline-derived CDR1 and CDR2 are SGHTA and FQGNSA. The CDR3 is 14 residues long. V gave up 4 bases and J gave up 6 bases; unmatched junction bases: 6. The CDR3 spells CASSSGQGMDGYTF. CDR3 bases: TGTGCCAGCAGCTCAGGACAGGGGATGGATGGCTACACCTTC.

V is TRBV11-3 and J is TRBJ1-1, with D unresolved. V was shortened by 4 bases and J by 2 bases, with 11 bases between the two germline ends. From germline, CDR1 is SGHNT and CDR2 YENEEA. This CDR3 spans 14 amino acids. The CDR3 DNA sequence: TGTGCCAGCAGCTCAAGTAACAGAAACACTGAAGCTTTCTTT. Its protein is CASSSSNRNTEAFF.

This clone was picked up a small number of times. The genes are TRBV2 and TRBJ2-6; D call uncertain. Trimming removed 7 bases at V and 4 bases at J, with 14 bases between. CDR3 length: 15 residues. From germline, CDR1 is SNHLY and CDR2 FYNNEI. CDR3 bases: TGTGCCAGCATACCCGGCTCTTACGGGGCCAACGTCCTGACTTTC. Translated: CASIPGSYGANVLTF.